Listed below are T cell receptor beta chains from one sample, sequenced in a study of regulatory T cells in long-lasting Graves disease. TCRdb reanalysed the multiplex PCR reads using MiXCR and keeps one entry per CDR3 protein. The table records fewer than 550,000 distinct CDR3 sequences, approximately 16% of them present only once. These data are also associated with another study on T cells in Graves' hyperthyroidism and ophthalmopathy.

Sequenced material: peripheral blood mononuclear cells (PBMCs), taken at new diagnosis, from a patient treated with antithyroid drugs. All receptors derive from a woman aged 35-65 years with Graves disease. The CDR3 runs from the conserved cysteine through the conserved F or W. The order of the fields is J gene, V gene, D gene, clone size, CDR3 length, CDR3 DNA, CDR3 protein. D genes are given only for firm matches. Size values are once, few and many counts, or a class for expanded clones, and some rows have none.

J: TRBJ1-6; V: TRBV20-1; D: TRBD1; size: many; length: 14; DNA: TGCAGTGCTAGAGCAGGGACAGAGAACTCACCCCTCCACTTT; CDR3: CSARAGTENSPLHF
J: TRBJ2-5; V: TRBV5-1; D: TRBD2; size: many; length: 19; DNA: TGCGCCAGCAGCTTGGCCGATAGGACTAGCGGGGCGTCGCAAGAGACCCAGTACTTC; CDR3: CASSLADRTSGASQETQYF
J: TRBJ2-3; V: TRBV12-3/TRBV12-4; D: NA; size: many; length: 14; DNA: TGTGCCAGCAGTTTGGGTACGCCGCCAGATACGCAGTATTTT; CDR3: CASSLGTPPDTQYF
J: TRBJ1-1; V: TRBV10-3; D: TRBD1; size: many; length: 13; DNA: TGTGCCGCGGTAGGGGGCTTGGAAACTGAAGCTTTCTTT; CDR3: CAAVGGLETEAFF
J: TRBJ2-1; V: TRBV7-3; D: NA; size: NA; length: 14; DNA: TGTGCCAGCAGCCCCTACTCGGGTATGAATGAGCAGTTCTTC; CDR3: CASSPYSGMNEQFF
J: TRBJ2-7; V: TRBV6-1; D: TRBD2; size: many; length: 16; DNA: TGTGCCAGCAGAGTCTATCCTAGCGGGAGCTCCTACGAGCAGTACTTC; CDR3: CASRVYPSGSSYEQYF
J: TRBJ2-3; V: TRBV20-1; D: TRBD2; size: many; length: 15; DNA: TGCAGTGCTACCGTAGCGGGGACCTTAGGGGATACGCAGTATTTT; CDR3: CSATVAGTLGDTQYF
J: TRBJ1-6; V: TRBV2; D: NA; size: many; length: 13; DNA: TGTGCCAGCAGTGATGATCGGAATTCACCCCTCCACTTT; CDR3: CASSDDRNSPLHF
J: TRBJ2-7; V: TRBV3-1; D: NA; size: many; length: 13; DNA: TGTGCCAGCAGCCAAGATCTCCGGGAATTTCTGTACTTC; CDR3: CASSQDLREFLYF
J: TRBJ2-3; V: TRBV19; D: TRBD1; size: many; length: 14; DNA: TGTGCCACTAGGAAGCAGGGGGCAGCAGATACGCAGTATTTT; CDR3: CATRKQGAADTQYF
J: TRBJ1-2; V: TRBV10-3; D: NA; size: many; length: 13; DNA: TGTGCCATCAGCCTCGGGAGGGGAAGTGGCTACACCTTC; CDR3: CAISLGRGSGYTF
J: TRBJ2-1; V: TRBV9; D: TRBD1; size: few; length: 16; DNA: TGTGCCAGCAGCGCCGGGACAGGGGGTTCCTACAATGAGCAGTTCTTC; CDR3: CASSAGTGGSYNEQFF
J: TRBJ1-5; V: TRBV19; D: NA; size: NA; length: 15; DNA: TGTGCCAGTAGCCGGGGGGATGGGAGCAATCAGCCCCAGCATTTT; CDR3: CASSRGDGSNQPQHF
J: TRBJ2-7; V: TRBV19; D: NA; size: NA; length: 14; DNA: TGTGCCAGTAACGGAGGTGGAGGTGCCTACGAGCAGTACTTC; CDR3: CASNGGGGAYEQYF
J: TRBJ1-2; V: TRBV10-3; D: TRBD1; size: many; length: 15; DNA: TGTGCCATCAGTGATCCCCCAGCGGACAGGGGCGGCTACACCTTC; CDR3: CAISDPPADRGGYTF
J: TRBJ1-1; V: TRBV27; D: NA; size: NA; length: 13; DNA: TGTGCCTCCTCCGGGGCGGCCGGCACTGAAGCTTTCTTT; CDR3: CASSGAAGTEAFF
J: TRBJ1-6; V: TRBV28; D: NA; size: NA; length: 16; DNA: TGTGCCAGCGTCCCGGGCGGCGCCCCTTATAATTCACCCCTCCACTTT; CDR3: CASVPGGAPYNSPLHF
J: TRBJ1-5; V: TRBV9; D: NA; size: few; length: 15; DNA: TGTGCCAGCAGCGTAGGGGGGACGGATAATCAGCCCCAGCATTTT; CDR3: CASSVGGTDNQPQHF
J: TRBJ2-1; V: TRBV12-5; D: TRBD1; size: many; length: 16; DNA: TGTGCTAGTGGTTTGCCAACCCGGACAGGGGGCGATGAGCAGTTCTTC; CDR3: CASGLPTRTGGDEQFF
J: TRBJ2-2; V: TRBV13; D: TRBD1; size: many; length: 16; DNA: TGTGCCAGCAGCTTAGGCAAGGGGGCCGGGACCGGGGAGCTGTTTTTT; CDR3: CASSLGKGAGTGELFF
J: TRBJ2-7; V: TRBV6-5; D: TRBD1; size: many; length: 14; DNA: TGTGCCAGCAGCTACGGACAGGGCGGCTACGAGCAGTACTTC; CDR3: CASSYGQGGYEQYF
J: TRBJ1-4; V: TRBV12-3/TRBV12-4; D: NA; size: NA; length: 13; DNA: TGTGCCAGCAGTTTTGGGGATGATGAAAAACTGTTTTTT; CDR3: CASSFGDDEKLFF
J: TRBJ1-2; V: TRBV19; D: NA; size: NA; length: 11; DNA: TGTGCCAGTAGTCAGTTTGGCGGGTTTAACTTC; CDR3: CASSQFGGFNF
J: TRBJ1-2; V: TRBV9; D: NA; size: few; length: 16; DNA: TGTGCCAGCAGCGTAAGCCCATCCTCAACTAACTATGGCTACACCTTC; CDR3: CASSVSPSSTNYGYTF
J: TRBJ1-1; V: TRBV9; D: NA; size: NA; length: 15; DNA: TGTGCCAGCAGCGGGGGTTTGATGCGGAACACTGAAGCTTTCTTT; CDR3: CASSGGLMRNTEAFF
J: TRBJ2-7; V: TRBV2; D: NA; size: many; length: 11; DNA: TGTGCCAGCAGTTGGACTCACGAGCAGTACTTC; CDR3: CASSWTHEQYF
J: TRBJ1-3; V: TRBV20-1; D: TRBD1; size: few; length: 19; DNA: TGCAGTGCTAGAGATCTGGGCAGGGGGCCCGAGAGCTCTGGAAACACCATATATTTT; CDR3: CSARDLGRGPESSGNTIYF
J: TRBJ2-2; V: TRBV7-3; D: TRBD2; size: many; length: 15; DNA: TGTGCCAGCAGGCGTCCAGCGGGAGTGGCCGGGGAGCTGTTTTTT; CDR3: CASRRPAGVAGELFF
J: TRBJ2-5; V: TRBV18; D: TRBD1; size: NA; length: 15; DNA: TGTGCCAGCTCAGCAGGGACAGGGGTTCGGGAGACCCAGTACTTC; CDR3: CASSAGTGVRETQYF
J: TRBJ2-1; V: TRBV7-9; D: NA; size: few; length: 14; DNA: TGTGCCAGCAGCGCTGGACAGATGCGCAATGAGCAGTTCTTC; CDR3: CASSAGQMRNEQFF
J: TRBJ2-1; V: TRBV5-5; D: NA; size: few; length: 17; DNA: TGTGCCAGCAGCTTGGCCCCTAAAGGTTTGGACTACAATGAGCAGTTCTTC; CDR3: CASSLAPKGLDYNEQFF
J: TRBJ1-2; V: TRBV27; D: TRBD1; size: NA; length: 15; DNA: TGTGCCAGCAGTCTTACAGGGGGCTTTTACTATGGCTACACCTTC; CDR3: CASSLTGGFYYGYTF
J: TRBJ1-2; V: TRBV12-3/TRBV12-4; D: NA; size: many; length: 13; DNA: TGTACCAGCAGCCGCTACCCCATTTATGGCTACACCTTC; CDR3: CTSSRYPIYGYTF
J: TRBJ2-1; V: TRBV9; D: NA; size: few; length: 13; DNA: TGTGCCAGCAGCGTAGTAGAGGGCTATGAGCAGTTCTTC; CDR3: CASSVVEGYEQFF
J: TRBJ2-7; V: TRBV11-2; D: TRBD2; size: many; length: 17; DNA: TGTGCCAGCAGCCCCTCTGGCGAACGGGGGGATTATTACGAGCAGTACTTC; CDR3: CASSPSGERGDYYEQYF
J: TRBJ1-1; V: TRBV29-1; D: NA; size: many; length: 14; DNA: TGCAGCGTTGAGCGGGGGGGGAGGAACACTGAAGCTTTCTTT; CDR3: CSVERGGRNTEAFF
J: TRBJ1-2; V: TRBV7-2; D: TRBD1; size: few; length: 16; DNA: TGTGCCAGCAGCTTTGGGCCCGGGACAGCGCCCTATGGCTACACCTTC; CDR3: CASSFGPGTAPYGYTF
J: TRBJ2-6; V: TRBV19; D: NA; size: NA; length: 17; DNA: TGTGCCAGTAGTATTATTAGTCGAATCTCTGGGGCCAACGTCCTGACTTTC; CDR3: CASSIISRISGANVLTF
J: TRBJ2-3; V: TRBV30; D: NA; size: many; length: 14; DNA: TGTGCCTGGGGGGTTGGAGGGGTCACAGATACGCAGTATTTT; CDR3: CAWGVGGVTDTQYF
J: TRBJ1-2; V: TRBV6-1; D: NA; size: many; length: 12; DNA: TGTGCCAGCAGTCAAACCTCGACGGGGTTAACCTTC; CDR3: CASSQTSTGLTF
J: TRBJ2-2; V: TRBV10-3; D: NA; size: few; length: 13; DNA: TGTGCCATCAGGGGCCTAAGCACCGGGGAGCTGTTTTTT; CDR3: CAIRGLSTGELFF
J: TRBJ1-1; V: TRBV4-1; D: NA; size: few; length: 17; DNA: TGCGCCAGCAGCCAAGATAGGGTAAACAGCGAAATCCCTGAAGCTTTCTTT; CDR3: CASSQDRVNSEIPEAFF
J: TRBJ2-1; V: TRBV2; D: TRBD2; size: many; length: 13; DNA: TGTGCCAGCAGTGAACTGGGAGGGGATGAGCAGTTCTTC; CDR3: CASSELGGDEQFF
J: TRBJ1-2; V: TRBV12-3/TRBV12-4; D: NA; size: many; length: 15; DNA: TGTGCCAGCAGTTTTGGTTGGATTACGGGCCATGGCTACACCTTC; CDR3: CASSFGWITGHGYTF
J: TRBJ1-5; V: TRBV10-3; D: NA; size: NA; length: 13; DNA: TGTGCCACCGCGAGAGAGGTGAATCAGCCCCAGCATTTT; CDR3: CATAREVNQPQHF
J: TRBJ1-1; V: TRBV3-1; D: NA; size: many; length: 14; DNA: TGTGCCAGCAGCCCTGGCAGGGGAAGAGGTGAAGCTTTCTTT; CDR3: CASSPGRGRGEAFF
J: TRBJ2-1; V: TRBV12-3/TRBV12-4; D: TRBD2; size: many; length: 17; DNA: TGTGCCAGCAGACCCTATGTGGGGGGGTTATCCTACAATGAGCAGTTCTTC; CDR3: CASRPYVGGLSYNEQFF
J: TRBJ1-2; V: TRBV7-9; D: TRBD1; size: few; length: 14; DNA: TGTGCCAGCAGCTACAGGGGAAGATCCTATGGCTACACCTTC; CDR3: CASSYRGRSYGYTF
J: TRBJ2-7; V: TRBV20-1; D: NA; size: NA; length: 13; DNA: TGCAGTGCTGGACGAGTCGAAACCTACGAGCAGTACTTC; CDR3: CSAGRVETYEQYF
J: TRBJ1-3; V: TRBV7-2; D: NA; size: few; length: 15; DNA: TGTGCCAGCAGCGCCTGGACAGTCTCTGGAAACACCATATATTTT; CDR3: CASSAWTVSGNTIYF
J: TRBJ2-5; V: TRBV20-1; D: TRBD1; size: many; length: 13; DNA: TGCAGTGCTAAGGACAGGTTCCAAGAGACCCAGTACTTC; CDR3: CSAKDRFQETQYF
J: TRBJ2-1; V: TRBV28; D: NA; size: many; length: 13; DNA: TGTGCCAGCAGTCCAACCTTTCAGGGTGGGCAGTTCTTC; CDR3: CASSPTFQGGQFF
J: TRBJ2-7; V: TRBV27; D: NA; size: NA; length: 13; DNA: TGTGCCAGCAGTTTGTTAGGGTTGGGCGAGCAGTACTTC; CDR3: CASSLLGLGEQYF
J: TRBJ1-5; V: TRBV5-1; D: NA; size: many; length: 14; DNA: TGCGCCAGCAGCTTGGATAACTTGAACCAGCCCCAGCATTTT; CDR3: CASSLDNLNQPQHF
J: TRBJ2-5; V: TRBV12-3/TRBV12-4; D: NA; size: many; length: 16; DNA: TGTGCCAGCAGCACCTACGGAGGGGGCCAGCAAGAGACCCAGTACTTC; CDR3: CASSTYGGGQQETQYF